These T cell receptor beta chains were read from a single sample in a study of regulatory T cells in long-lasting Graves disease. In TCRdb, the multiplex PCR reads were re-called with MiXCR into one record per CDR3 protein. The profile shows 400,000 to 600,000 distinct CDR3 sequences, roughly a fifth of them singletons. The input for sequencing was peripheral blood mononuclear cells (PBMCs), taken when the disease was refractory, from a patient treated with antithyroid drugs. These receptors all come from a female donor with Graves disease. CDR3s include the opening cysteine and the closing phenylalanine or tryptophan. D genes are given only for firm matches. Some rows mark clone size as missing; the rest say once, few, many or name a class of expanded clone.

j_call d_call v_call clone_size cdr3_aa cdr3_nt
TRBJ2-5 TRBD2 TRBV28 many CASRRTSGGWETQYF TGTGCCAGCAGACGTACTAGCGGGGGTTGGGAGACCCAGTACTTC
TRBJ1-6 - TRBV2 - CASRNSRGGNSPLHF TGTGCCAGCAGAAACAGCCGGGGCGGAAATTCACCCCTCCACTTT
TRBJ1-2 - TRBV28 many CASSTPGTRYGYTF TGTGCCAGCAGTACCCCCGGGACAAGGTATGGCTACACCTTC
TRBJ2-4 - TRBV7-2 once CASRTTSNIQYF TGTGCCAGCAGAACGACTAGTAACATTCAGTACTTC
TRBJ1-1 - TRBV24-1 many CASQAANTEAFF TGTGCCTCCCAGGCGGCGAACACTGAAGCTTTCTTT
TRBJ1-5 - TRBV6-5 many CASSYSRVQPQHF TGTGCCAGCAGTTACTCCAGGGTACAGCCCCAGCATTTT
TRBJ2-7 TRBD2 TRBV10-3 few CAIRRSVLLAGESYEQYF TGTGCCATCAGACGGTCAGTTTTACTAGCGGGAGAATCCTACGAGCAGTACTTC
TRBJ2-2 TRBD2 TRBV7-6 few CASSLAAGRAGTGELFF TGTGCCAGCAGCTTAGCGGCGGGGAGGGCCGGCACCGGGGAGCTGTTTTTT
TRBJ2-7 - TRBV12-3/TRBV12-4 many CASSLASRTEQYF TGTGCCAGCAGTTTAGCGTCGCGGACCGAGCAGTACTTC
TRBJ2-5 - TRBV7-2 many CASSLASFRGRETQYF TGTGCCAGCAGCTTAGCCTCGTTCAGGGGCAGGGAGACCCAGTACTTC
TRBJ1-2 TRBD1 TRBV6-2/TRBV6-3 - CASSFTLTVGQGRYGYTF TGTGCCAGCAGTTTCACCCTGACGGTAGGACAGGGGCGATATGGCTACACCTTC
TRBJ1-5 TRBD1 TRBV28 many CASNGQEFNQPQHF TGTGCCAGCAACGGACAGGAGTTCAATCAGCCCCAGCATTTT
TRBJ1-5 - TRBV20-1 few CSARDQRSLEPQHF TGCAGTGCTAGAGATCAGCGCAGTTTAGAGCCCCAGCATTTT
TRBJ1-5 - TRBV20-1 - CSAGKIGTRPQHF TGCAGTGCCGGGAAAATCGGGACAAGGCCCCAGCATTTT
TRBJ1-3 - TRBV5-1 few CASSRTVSGNTIYF TGCGCCAGCAGCCGGACGGTCTCTGGAAACACCATATATTTT
TRBJ2-2 TRBD1 TRBV5-1 - CASSTGTVQAGELFF TGCGCCAGCAGCACCGGGACAGTTCAAGCCGGGGAGCTGTTTTTT
TRBJ2-5 - TRBV6-9 - CASSYPRETQYF TGTGCCAGCAGTTACCCCCGGGAGACCCAGTACTTC
TRBJ1-1 - TRBV4-1 few CASSQEGQSSEAFF TGCGCCAGCAGCCAAGAAGGGCAGTCGTCTGAAGCTTTCTTT
TRBJ2-1 TRBD2 TRBV7-9 - CASSALAGDPLSSYNEQFF TGTGCCAGCAGCGCTCTAGCGGGAGACCCCTTAAGCTCCTACAATGAGCAGTTCTTC
TRBJ2-7 TRBD1 TRBV11-1 - CASSGPSGQGSYEQYF TGTGCCAGCAGCGGACCGTCGGGACAGGGGTCCTACGAGCAGTACTTC
TRBJ1-1 - TRBV28 many CASSLRVKGGGEAFF TGTGCCAGCAGTTTAAGGGTCAAGGGGGGGGGTGAAGCTTTCTTT
TRBJ2-7 - TRBV28 many CASSSSGLNTYEQYF TGTGCCAGCAGTTCCAGCGGGCTGAATACCTACGAGCAGTACTTC
TRBJ1-1 TRBD1 TRBV5-1 - CASSHLPLQRGQGIFPPMDTEAFF TGCGCCAGCAGCCATCTCCCCCTACAGCGGGGACAGGGAATTTTCCCTCCTATGGACACTGAAGCTTTCTTT
TRBJ2-1 - TRBV6-1 - CASSDSQNEQFF TGTGCCAGCAGTGACTCCCAGAATGAGCAGTTCTTC
TRBJ2-7 TRBD2 TRBV3-1 many CASSQPGGYEQYF TGTGCCAGCAGCCAACCGGGGGGGTACGAGCAGTACTTC
TRBJ2-7 - TRBV6-1 few CASSSRTETYEQYF TGTGCCAGCAGCTCCCGGACAGAGACCTACGAGCAGTACTTC
TRBJ2-7 - TRBV10-3 many CAISESPSDYEQYF TGTGCCATCAGTGAGTCCCCCTCGGACTACGAGCAGTACTTC
TRBJ2-7 TRBD2 TRBV29-1 - CSVTPLAGVYEQYF TGCAGCGTCACTCCACTAGCGGGAGTCTACGAGCAGTACTTC
TRBJ1-4 - TRBV11-2 many CASSPGPNEKLFF TGTGCCAGCAGCCCGGGGCCCAATGAAAAACTGTTTTTT
TRBJ1-2 TRBD1 TRBV20-1 few CSARGGTGDYGYTF TGCAGTGCTAGGGGCGGAACAGGGGACTATGGCTACACCTTC
TRBJ2-7 TRBD1 TRBV20-1 - CSLLPGQGSEQYF TGCAGTTTACTGCCGGGACAGGGGTCCGAGCAGTACTTC
TRBJ2-5 - TRBV24-1 few CATSDSGSGDQETQYF TGTGCCACCAGTGACTCCGGCAGTGGGGACCAAGAGACCCAGTACTTC
TRBJ1-5 TRBD1 TRBV28 many CASSQRQGNNQPQHF TGTGCCAGCAGTCAGCGACAGGGGAACAATCAGCCCCAGCATTTT
TRBJ2-7 TRBD1 TRBV29-1 - CSVRRDSYEQYF TGCAGCGTTCGCCGGGACAGTTACGAGCAGTACTTC
TRBJ1-1 - TRBV4-1 few CASSQEIQGWNTEAFF TGCGCCAGCAGCCAAGAGATCCAGGGATGGAACACTGAAGCTTTCTTT
TRBJ2-1 TRBD2 TRBV7-8 - CASSLARFSGRNEQFF TGTGCCAGCAGCTTAGCTCGGTTTAGCGGGAGGAATGAGCAGTTCTTC